The 9 T cell receptor beta chains below come from one sample, sequenced in a study of control samples from healthy donors and cancer patients. TCRdb keeps only in-frame clones here, not all; method: immunoSEQ multiplex PCR. The data contain roughly 180,000 clones, 91% of them singletons. The sequenced material came from blood. These receptors were taken from a woman between 40 and 55 years old in good health.

The rearrangement links TRBV18 to TRBJ1-1, with a weak D call TRBD1 (6 bases). There are 14 residues in the CDR3. The V end was cut by 6 bases, the J end by 0 bases, with 11 bases between. Germline CDR1 is KGHSH and CDR2 is LQKENI. In DNA, the CDR3 is TGTGCCAGCTCGCGACAGGACATGAACACTGAAGCTTTCTTT. Its protein is CASSRQDMNTEAFF.

This clone was counted only a few times. The rearrangement joins TRBV5-5 to TRBJ2-7; 10 bases align to TRBD1. V dropped 5 bases and J dropped 4; count of bases not matched to a gene: 9. The CDR3 loop spans 15 amino acids. In germline, CDR1 is SGHKS, CDR2 YYEKEE (reference sequence). The CDR3 DNA sequence: TGTGCCAGCAGTGACCGGGACAGGGGAGGTTACGAGCAGTACTTC. Protein product: CASSDRDRGGYEQYF.

The genes are TRBV7-9 and TRBJ1-6; 8 nucleotides match TRBD1. The CDR3 has 16 residues. V shed 2 bases and J 8 bases; nucleotides not matched to a gene: 8. Germline V gene data show CDR1 as SEHNR and CDR2 as FQNEAQ (reference sequence). The CDR3 sequence is CASSLSTGVGDSPLHF. CDR3 nucleotides: TGTGCCAGCAGCTTATCGACAGGGGTTGGGGATTCACCCCTCCACTTT.

The genes are TRBV27 and TRBJ1-2; tentative D call: TRBD1 (5 bases). With 3 bases removed from V and 2 bases from J, the gap between germline ends came to 13 bases. The CDR3 runs to 15 residues. Germline V gene lookup returns CDR1 MNHEY and CDR2 SMNVEV (reference sequence). The CDR3 is CASSLSGGGNYGYTF. The CDR3 DNA is TGTGCCAGCAGTTTGTCTGGCGGGGGGAACTATGGCTACACCTTC.

The chain is built from TRBV10-2 and TRBJ1-2; TRBD1 agrees at 8 bases. Per germline, CDR1 WSHSY and CDR2 SAAADI. The CDR3 covers 16 residues. The V segment lost 7 bases and the J segment 4 bases; nucleotides outside the gene matches: 14. The CDR3 region has the DNA TGCGCCAGCACCCCACAGGGGGTCCCGAACGTCTATGGCTACACCTTC. It is translated as CASTPQGVPNVYGYTF.

The chain recombines TRBV6-5 with TRBJ2-5, with 10 positions matching TRBD2. This CDR3 has 14 residues. Germline assignment: CDR1 MNHEY and CDR2 SVGAGI. After removal of 8 bases from V and 5 bases from J, the junction contained 8 bases not matched to a gene. CDR3 residues: CASAIAGGKETQYF. The CDR3 bases are TGTGCCAGCGCGATAGCGGGGGGAAAGGAGACCCAGTACTTC.

The chain recombines TRBV6-5 with TRBJ2-5; D remains ambiguous. The germline V gene has CDR1 MNHEY and CDR2 SVGAGI. The CDR3 totals 16 residues. Deletions cut 4 bases from V and 1 base from J, with 16 bases between. In nucleotides, the CDR3 is TGTGCCAGCAGTTCTTTTCTCGGACGGAGCCAAGAGACCCAGTACTTC. It specifies CASSSFLGRSQETQYF.

The rearrangement links TRBV7-9 to TRBJ1-2, with D maybe TRBD1 (5 bases). The CDR3 length is 13 residues. In germline, CDR1 is SEHNR, CDR2 FQNEAQ (reference sequence). Trimming took off 1 base at V and 10 bases at J, with 13 bases between the two ends. CDR3 sequence (DNA): TGTGCCAGCAGCTTAGGGACGGGGGGAGACTACACCTTC. Protein: CASSLGTGGDYTF.

The chain is built from TRBV6-5 and TRBJ1-2; 7 nucleotides agree with TRBD1. CDR1 is MNHEY and CDR2 is SVGAGI in the germline V gene. The CDR3 length is 14 residues. V gave up 6 bases and J gave up 5 bases; unmatched junction bases: 9. CDR3 sequence (DNA): TGTGCCAGCAGACAAACAGGGGAGTATTATGGCTACACCTTC. Translating gives CASRQTGEYYGYTF.